The clone carrying this TCR beta chain has only one observation. The sample belongs to a study of blood T cell repertoires in COVID-19. Background on the study: The United States, Italy and Spain provided the acute and convalescent COVID-19 samples.

Recovered Cohort 3 donors showed two negative PCRs, clearance, or symptom resolution. Authors' methods: It was from reference gene primer amplification that nucleated cell counts were estimated. Sequencing was performed with immunoSEQ multiplex PCR; in TCRdb, only in-frame clones are kept and a portion is missing. The D gene and trimming were derived from the DNA, and the V and J assignments and clone size from that table. Here the sample spans about 380,000 clones, about 88% being singletons. Trimming pared 5 bases from V and 4 bases from J, leaving 17 bases between. Germline V gene lookup returns CDR1 MNHEY and CDR2 SVGAGI. This CDR3 has 15 residues.

The chain carries TRBV6-5 and TRBJ1-2, with D uncertain. The sequence was collected from a young woman who had recovered from COVID-19. Sequencing input: PBMCs or T cells enriched from blood (not recorded which). The CDR3 DNA reads TGTGCCAGCAGTCGGGGTAACAAGGAGGCCTATGGCTACACCTTC. Residues: CASSRGNKEAYGYTF.